Listed below are T cell receptor beta chains from one sample, sequenced in a study of cytomegalovirus exposure and HLA in healthy donors. Measured with immunoSEQ multiplex PCR; TCRdb has only the in-frame clones, and not every one. In the table there are about 220,000 clones, about 75% of which are singletons. Input material: PBMCs. All receptors derive from a male donor in good health and CMV-seronegative. Both conserved end residues are part of each CDR3. A D gene is named only where the DNA matches it firmly. Not all rows give a size; the values are once, few, many and, for expanded clones, a class.

CDR3nt: TGTGCCAGCAGTTTAGGGACAGGGGCCACTGAAGCTTTCTTT
CDR3aa: CASSLGTGATEAFF
d_gene: TRBD1
abundance: NA
v_gene: TRBV28
j_gene: TRBJ1-1

CDR3nt: TGTGCCAGCAGTAAACTAGCGGGGCAACTCAACGAGCAGTACTTC
CDR3aa: CASSKLAGQLNEQYF
d_gene: TRBD2
abundance: NA
v_gene: TRBV4-2
j_gene: TRBJ2-7

CDR3nt: TGTGCCAGCAGCTTAAGCGGCTCCTACGAGCAGTACTTC
CDR3aa: CASSLSGSYEQYF
d_gene: NA
abundance: NA
v_gene: TRBV7-2
j_gene: TRBJ2-7

CDR3nt: TGTGCCAGCAGCCCCGCCAGGGTACTCCAAGAGACCCAGTACTTC
CDR3aa: CASSPARVLQETQYF
d_gene: NA
abundance: NA
v_gene: TRBV7-2
j_gene: TRBJ2-5

CDR3nt: TGCGCCAGCAGTGGCGGACAGGGGGCGGTTAATGAAAAACTGTTTTTT
CDR3aa: CASSGGQGAVNEKLFF
d_gene: TRBD1
abundance: NA
v_gene: TRBV5-1
j_gene: TRBJ1-4

CDR3nt: TGCGCCAGCAGCCCCGGGTCTCTCTCCTACGAGCAGTACTTC
CDR3aa: CASSPGSLSYEQYF
d_gene: NA
abundance: once
v_gene: TRBV4-3
j_gene: TRBJ2-7

CDR3nt: TGTGCCACCAGCGTTTTAGCGGGGCCCAGCACAGATACGCAGTATTTT
CDR3aa: CATSVLAGPSTDTQYF
d_gene: TRBD2
abundance: NA
v_gene: TRBV15
j_gene: TRBJ2-3

CDR3nt: TGTGCCAGCAGTTCAGGTGCCCAAGAGACCCAGTACTTC
CDR3aa: CASSSGAQETQYF
d_gene: NA
abundance: NA
v_gene: TRBV28
j_gene: TRBJ2-5

CDR3nt: TGTGCCAGCAGTGACTCAGCGGGGGGGCTAGATACGCAGTATTTT
CDR3aa: CASSDSAGGLDTQYF
d_gene: TRBD2
abundance: NA
v_gene: TRBV6-4
j_gene: TRBJ2-3

CDR3nt: TGTGCCAGCAGTCCCCGGGGGATTACAACTAATGAAAAACTGTTTTTT
CDR3aa: CASSPRGITTNEKLFF
d_gene: NA
abundance: NA
v_gene: TRBV27
j_gene: TRBJ1-4

CDR3nt: TGTGCCAGCAGTTATTTGGCGGGAGGGCCGGTCAATGAGCAGTTCTTC
CDR3aa: CASSYLAGGPVNEQFF
d_gene: TRBD2
abundance: NA
v_gene: TRBV6-6
j_gene: TRBJ2-1

CDR3nt: TGTGCCAGCATCCGGGCAGGGTTCCATGGCTACACCTTC
CDR3aa: CASIRAGFHGYTF
d_gene: NA
abundance: once
v_gene: TRBV5-4
j_gene: TRBJ1-2

CDR3nt: TGTGCCAGCAGCCAGCGGACAGCCTACGAGCAGTACTTC
CDR3aa: CASSQRTAYEQYF
d_gene: NA
abundance: NA
v_gene: TRBV7-6
j_gene: TRBJ2-7

CDR3nt: TGTGCCAGTAGTATACCAGGGCAGGCTGCGTGGCTACAAGACAATGAGCAGTTCTTC
CDR3aa: CASSIPGQAAWLQDNEQFF
d_gene: NA
abundance: NA
v_gene: TRBV19
j_gene: TRBJ2-1